The rows below give T cell receptor beta chains drawn from one sample of a study of OX40 agonist ivuxolimab in advanced cancers. The repertoire was sequenced with immunoSEQ multiplex PCR; TCRdb's copy has only in-frame clones and lacks some. The sample lists around 57,000 clones, around 92% occurring once. The sequencing here drew on CD4+ or CD8+ T cells sorted from blood, taken in a trial of the OX40 agonist ivuxolimab. The receptors here all came from an adult with an advanced solid tumor such as melanoma, head and neck, liver or kidney cancer. CDR3s include the opening cysteine and the closing phenylalanine or tryptophan. A D gene is named only where the DNA matches it firmly. Rows give clone size only sometimes, using once, few, many, or a class for an expanded clone.

j_call: TRBJ2-1
d_call: -
v_call: TRBV28
clone_size: -
cdr3_aa: CASSLRGEGLYNEQFF
cdr3_nt: TGTGCCAGCAGTTTAAGGGGGGAAGGCCTCTACAATGAGCAGTTCTTC

j_call: TRBJ2-6
d_call: -
v_call: TRBV2
clone_size: once
cdr3_aa: CASSVMAGANVLTF
cdr3_nt: TGTGCCAGCAGTGTGATGGCTGGGGCCAACGTCCTGACTTTC

j_call: TRBJ2-5
d_call: -
v_call: TRBV29-1
clone_size: -
cdr3_aa: CSVGTSGTQYF
cdr3_nt: TGCAGCGTTGGGACCTCGGGGACCCAGTACTTC

j_call: TRBJ2-2
d_call: TRBD2
v_call: TRBV27
clone_size: -
cdr3_aa: CASRLEGLAGFGELFF
cdr3_nt: TGTGCCAGCAGACTAGAAGGACTAGCGGGATTTGGGGAGCTGTTTTTT

j_call: TRBJ1-5
d_call: TRBD1
v_call: TRBV7-2
clone_size: few
cdr3_aa: CASSRRTGGNQPQHF
cdr3_nt: TGTGCCAGCAGCCGCCGGACAGGGGGCAATCAGCCCCAGCATTTT

j_call: TRBJ1-1
d_call: -
v_call: TRBV7-3
clone_size: -
cdr3_aa: CASSEGGITEAFF
cdr3_nt: TGTGCCAGCAGCGAAGGAGGGATCACTGAAGCTTTCTTT

j_call: TRBJ1-5
d_call: -
v_call: TRBV30
clone_size: -
cdr3_aa: CAWSVGQNQPQHF
cdr3_nt: TGTGCCTGGAGTGTCGGACAAAATCAGCCCCAGCATTTT

j_call: TRBJ2-1
d_call: -
v_call: TRBV6-5
clone_size: -
cdr3_aa: CASSYFGDEQFF
cdr3_nt: TGTGCCAGCAGTTACTTTGGTGATGAGCAGTTCTTC

j_call: TRBJ2-7
d_call: -
v_call: TRBV7-9
clone_size: -
cdr3_aa: CASSWFGDEQYF
cdr3_nt: TGTGCCAGCAGCTGGTTTGGCGACGAGCAGTACTTC

j_call: TRBJ2-1
d_call: -
v_call: TRBV19
clone_size: -
cdr3_aa: CASSIVPGTQNGQFF
cdr3_nt: TGTGCCAGTAGTATAGTGCCCGGGACCCAGAATGGGCAGTTCTTC

j_call: TRBJ2-1
d_call: TRBD1
v_call: TRBV2
clone_size: -
cdr3_aa: CASAPGQGANEQFF
cdr3_nt: TGTGCCAGCGCTCCGGGACAGGGGGCTAATGAGCAGTTCTTC

j_call: TRBJ1-2
d_call: TRBD1
v_call: TRBV19
clone_size: once
cdr3_aa: CASTPDRGSFVGYTF
cdr3_nt: TGTGCCAGTACCCCGGACAGGGGGAGTTTTGTTGGCTACACCTTC

j_call: TRBJ2-5
d_call: -
v_call: TRBV19
clone_size: -
cdr3_aa: CASTAGVDLETQYF
cdr3_nt: TGTGCCAGTACGGCAGGGGTCGATCTAGAGACCCAGTACTTC

j_call: TRBJ1-1
d_call: -
v_call: TRBV7-3
clone_size: -
cdr3_aa: CASSLEGVAEAFF
cdr3_nt: TGTGCCAGCAGCTTAGAGGGGGTCGCTGAAGCTTTCTTT

j_call: TRBJ2-1
d_call: TRBD2
v_call: TRBV5-1
clone_size: -
cdr3_aa: CASSLRPSGSLNEQFF
cdr3_nt: TGCGCCAGCAGCTTGAGGCCTAGCGGGTCTCTCAATGAGCAGTTCTTC

j_call: TRBJ1-1
d_call: -
v_call: TRBV25-1
clone_size: -
cdr3_aa: CASGAGELNTEAFF
cdr3_nt: TGTGCCAGCGGAGCAGGGGAGCTGAACACTGAAGCTTTCTTT

j_call: TRBJ1-2
d_call: -
v_call: TRBV30
clone_size: -
cdr3_aa: CACIPLGVGYTF
cdr3_nt: TGTGCCTGTATACCCCTGGGGGTGGGCTACACCTTC

j_call: TRBJ2-3
d_call: -
v_call: TRBV27
clone_size: -
cdr3_aa: CASSLSIQADTQYF
cdr3_nt: TGTGCCAGCAGTTTATCGATTCAGGCAGATACGCAGTATTTT

j_call: TRBJ1-2
d_call: TRBD1
v_call: TRBV5-5
clone_size: -
cdr3_aa: CASSLGDRGLYGGYTF
cdr3_nt: TGTGCCAGCAGCTTGGGGGACAGGGGCCTGTATGGAGGCTACACCTTC

j_call: TRBJ1-2
d_call: -
v_call: TRBV28
clone_size: -
cdr3_aa: CASSPPFPGHGYTF
cdr3_nt: TGTGCCAGCAGTCCCCCCTTCCCGGGCCATGGCTACACCTTC

j_call: TRBJ1-5
d_call: TRBD1
v_call: TRBV15
clone_size: -
cdr3_aa: CATSGPGQSYQPQHF
cdr3_nt: TGTGCCACCAGCGGACCGGGACAGTCTTATCAGCCCCAGCATTTT

j_call: TRBJ2-3
d_call: -
v_call: TRBV7-2
clone_size: once
cdr3_aa: CASSSGGDTQYF
cdr3_nt: TGTGCCAGCAGCTCCGGGGGAGATACGCAGTATTTT

j_call: TRBJ1-1
d_call: -
v_call: TRBV7-9
clone_size: -
cdr3_aa: CASSFVTADEAFF
cdr3_nt: TGTGCCAGCAGCTTCGTAACAGCGGATGAAGCTTTCTTT

j_call: TRBJ1-5
d_call: TRBD1
v_call: TRBV6-4
clone_size: -
cdr3_aa: CASTPTPGTGEARQPQHF
cdr3_nt: TGTGCCAGCACCCCCACCCCCGGGACAGGGGAGGCGCGACAGCCCCAGCATTTT

j_call: TRBJ2-1
d_call: -
v_call: TRBV7-9
clone_size: -
cdr3_aa: CASSASPYEQFF
cdr3_nt: TGTGCCAGCAGCGCAAGCCCCTATGAGCAGTTCTTC

j_call: TRBJ2-3
d_call: -
v_call: TRBV6-5
clone_size: -
cdr3_aa: CASSYANEDTQYF
cdr3_nt: TGTGCCAGCAGTTACGCCAATGAAGATACGCAGTATTTT

j_call: TRBJ2-7
d_call: -
v_call: TRBV6-5
clone_size: -
cdr3_aa: CASEGTGYEQYF
cdr3_nt: TGTGCCAGCGAGGGGACGGGCTACGAGCAGTACTTC

j_call: TRBJ1-1
d_call: -
v_call: TRBV5-4
clone_size: -
cdr3_aa: CASSLGVTAEAFF
cdr3_nt: TGTGCCAGCAGCTTAGGGGTGACGGCTGAAGCTTTCTTT

j_call: TRBJ2-3
d_call: TRBD2
v_call: TRBV30
clone_size: -
cdr3_aa: CAWSVRSGGTDTQYF
cdr3_nt: TGTGCCTGGAGTGTACGTAGCGGGGGCACAGATACGCAGTATTTT

j_call: TRBJ1-3
d_call: -
v_call: TRBV7-9
clone_size: -
cdr3_aa: CASSLDAFGNTIYF
cdr3_nt: TGTGCCAGCAGCTTAGATGCGTTCGGAAACACCATATATTTT

j_call: TRBJ1-1
d_call: -
v_call: TRBV4-1
clone_size: -
cdr3_aa: CASASCKEPNTEAFF
cdr3_nt: TGCGCCAGCGCCAGTTGTAAAGAACCGAACACTGAAGCTTTCTTT

j_call: TRBJ1-3
d_call: -
v_call: TRBV4-3
clone_size: -
cdr3_aa: CASSPRGAGNTIYF
cdr3_nt: TGCGCCAGCAGCCCACGGGGGGCTGGAAACACCATATATTTT

j_call: TRBJ2-5
d_call: TRBD1
v_call: TRBV7-9
clone_size: -
cdr3_aa: CASSLPQDRGQETQYF
cdr3_nt: TGTGCCAGCAGCTTACCCCAGGACAGGGGACAAGAGACCCAGTACTTC

j_call: TRBJ2-5
d_call: TRBD2
v_call: TRBV2
clone_size: -
cdr3_aa: CASSGGGGQETQYF
cdr3_nt: TGTGCCAGCAGTGGGGGCGGGGGACAAGAGACCCAGTACTTC

j_call: TRBJ2-2
d_call: TRBD2
v_call: TRBV6-1
clone_size: few
cdr3_aa: CVLSGKNTGELFF
cdr3_nt: TGTGTACTTAGCGGGAAGAACACCGGGGAGCTGTTTTTT

j_call: TRBJ2-2
d_call: -
v_call: TRBV25-1
clone_size: -
cdr3_aa: CASSEPGANTGELFF
cdr3_nt: TGTGCCAGCAGTGAACCAGGGGCGAACACCGGGGAGCTGTTTTTT

j_call: TRBJ2-2
d_call: TRBD2
v_call: TRBV4-3
clone_size: -
cdr3_aa: CASSQDPAGGETGELFF
cdr3_nt: TGCGCCAGCAGCCAAGATCCAGCGGGGGGTGAGACCGGGGAGCTGTTTTTT

j_call: TRBJ1-5
d_call: -
v_call: TRBV4-3
clone_size: -
cdr3_aa: CASSQDERGSQPQHF
cdr3_nt: TGCGCCAGCAGCCAAGACGAAAGGGGTTCTCAGCCCCAGCATTTT

j_call: TRBJ1-1
d_call: -
v_call: TRBV4-2
clone_size: once
cdr3_aa: CASSQDEQGSGREAFF
cdr3_nt: TGTGCCAGCAGCCAAGATGAACAGGGATCGGGACGTGAAGCTTTCTTT

j_call: TRBJ1-2
d_call: -
v_call: TRBV28
clone_size: -
cdr3_aa: CASSPWTRDGYTF
cdr3_nt: TGTGCCAGCAGTCCCTGGACCAGGGATGGCTACACCTTC

j_call: TRBJ1-3
d_call: TRBD1
v_call: TRBV9
clone_size: -
cdr3_aa: CASSGTGFGNTIYF
cdr3_nt: TGTGCCAGTTCCGGGACAGGGTTTGGAAACACCATATATTTT

j_call: TRBJ2-1
d_call: -
v_call: TRBV4-2
clone_size: -
cdr3_aa: CASSQDLSGTGNNEQFF
cdr3_nt: TGTGCCAGCAGCCAAGATCTCTCCGGGACTGGCAACAATGAGCAGTTCTTC

j_call: TRBJ1-2
d_call: TRBD1
v_call: TRBV9
clone_size: -
cdr3_aa: CASEKTGNGYTF
cdr3_nt: TGTGCCAGCGAAAAGACAGGGAATGGCTACACCTTC

j_call: TRBJ1-3
d_call: -
v_call: TRBV30
clone_size: -
cdr3_aa: CAWSGSWHTIYF
cdr3_nt: TGTGCCTGGAGTGGTAGTTGGCACACCATATATTTT

j_call: TRBJ1-1
d_call: -
v_call: TRBV13
clone_size: -
cdr3_aa: CASSSSEETEAFF
cdr3_nt: TGTGCCAGCAGCTCATCCGAGGAAACTGAAGCTTTCTTT